The clone carrying this TCR beta chain is a singleton in its sample. This entry belongs to a study of blood T cell repertoires in COVID-19. About the study: Samples taken during acute and convalescent COVID-19 were collected in the United States, Italy and Spain. The cDNA or gDNA used as material had been derived from T cells, B-cell-depleted T cells, or PBMCs.

In the original processing: For nucleated cells, counts were estimated from reference gene primer amplification. This table comes from immunoSEQ multiplex PCR, and its TCRdb copy is limited to in-frame clones, with some not included. The V and J calls and the clone size are those of that table, but D and trimming were determined from the DNA. This sample has tens of thousands of clones; about 79% occur once, and the top ten carry about 25%. Sequencing was carried out using peripheral blood. This sequence originates from a man aged 55 to 70 with acute or convalescent COVID-19.

In DNA, the CDR3 is TGTGCCAGCAGCCGGAGGACGGACTCCTACGAGCAGTACTTC. Protein sequence: CASSRRTDSYEQYF. The chain couples TRBV7-2 to TRBJ2-7; possibly TRBD2 for D (5 bases). The CDR3 is 14 amino acids. Trimming took 5 bases from V and 0 from J, leaving 11 bases between them. CDR1 and CDR2 (germline): SGHTA, FQGNSA.